This T cell receptor beta chain is from a study of cytomegalovirus exposure and HLA in healthy donors. Notes on this clone: Its specificity is not known.

Per germline, CDR1 SGHRS and CDR2 YFSETQ. The CDR3 runs to 15 residues. With 10 bases removed from V and 0 bases from J, the gap between germline ends came to 20 bases. Researchers ran the PCR with 60 Vbeta and 13 Jbeta primers. As handled by the study authors: A later analysis tallied some 80 million unique TCR beta chains, approximately 10 million of them shared. Some clones are missing from TCRdb's copy, which holds only in-frame ones; the method was immunoSEQ multiplex PCR. The D gene and trimming were derived from the DNA, and the V and J assignments and clone size from that table. Of 80,000 to 130,000 clones detected, approximately 68% appear once; the ten largest clones hold over 4%. Study findings and constraints: From TCR beta sequences, most subjects' HLA-A and HLA-B alleles were reportedly predicted accurately. In a later analysis, most CMV-associated TCR beta chains appeared HLA-restricted. In a later analysis, V- and J-gene trimming of beta chains associated with a DCLRE1C missense variant, replicated independently.

This sequence originates from a young woman in good health and CMV-seropositive. Sequenced material: PBMCs. V usage is TRBV5-1 and J usage is TRBJ2-7, with D perhaps matching TRBD2 (6 bases). This chain's CDR3 is CASKGRDSSSYEQYF. CDR3 in DNA: TGCGCCTCCAAAGGTAGGGACTCTAGCTCCTACGAGCAGTACTTC.